This T cell receptor (beta chain) originates from a study of T cells in Graves' hyperthyroidism and ophthalmopathy. The source material, RNA transcripts, was used to amplify TCR beta CDR3 regions. First-round RT-PCR of the TCR CDR3 relied on the HTBI primer set. TCRdb itself ran the multiplex PCR reads through MiXCR, one entry per CDR3 protein. The sample includes about 520,000 distinct CDR3 sequences, about a fifth of them seen just once. Germline V gene sequence: CDR1 SGHNT, CDR2 YYREEE (reference sequence). CDR3 length equals 14 residues. The V and J ends lost 4 bases and 0 bases respectively, with 10 bases between them.

The chain is built from TRBV5-4 and TRBJ1-2, with D tentatively TRBD1 (5 bases). The sequence derives from a man in his late teens or twenties with Graves' hyperthyroidism. Sequenced material: blood. The chain's CDR3 is CASSIRQPNYGYTF. CDR3 coding DNA: TGTGCCAGCAGCATCCGACAGCCTAACTATGGCTACACCTTC.